The 24 T cell receptor beta chains below come from one sample, sequenced in a study of blood T cell repertoires in COVID-19. Repertoires were generated with immunoSEQ multiplex PCR, while TCRdb's copy carries only in-frame clones and drops some. Of 280,000 or so clones listed, about 89% are singletons. Sequenced: peripheral blood. The receptors originated from a woman in her sixties or seventies with acute or convalescent COVID-19.

Comment on this clone: One junction end does not reproduce the germline sequence, and a read error may be involved. The chain couples TRBV11-3 to TRBJ2-2; possible D gene TRBD1, 5 bases. Germline CDR1 reads SGHNT; CDR2 reads YENEEA. The CDR3 sequence is 15 residues long. This CDR3 reads CASNLGWGDTGELFF. The CDR3, as DNA: TGTGCCAGCAACTTAGGATGGGGCGACACCGGGGAGCTGTTTTTT.

The chain recombines TRBV5-1 with TRBJ2-3; 15 bases align to TRBD2. V shed 4 bases and J 2 bases; nucleotides not matched to a gene: 5. The CDR3 consists of 17 residues. Germline V lookup: CDR1 SGHRS, CDR2 YFSETQ. CDR3 bases: TGCGCCAGCAGCCGTCGGACTAGCGGGGGGGTCACAGATACGCAGTATTTT. Amino acids: CASSRRTSGGVTDTQYF.

The chain combines TRBV3-1 (or the pseudogene TRBV3-2) with TRBJ1-2, with a tentative D call TRBD1 (6 bases). Trimming stripped 4 bases from V and 6 bases from J, with 15 bases between. The germline gives CDR1 LGHDT, CDR2 YNNKEL (reference sequence). This CDR3 is built from 14 residues. The CDR3 DNA sequence: TGTGCCAGCAGCCTACAGGGTCTAGAGGATGGCTACACCTTC. Translated: CASSLQGLEDGYTF.

This chain connects TRBV5-4 to TRBJ1-4; no firm D call. The CDR3 sequence is 14 residues long. Trimming took off 0 bases at V and 7 bases at J, with 10 bases between the two ends. Germline V gene sequence: CDR1 SGHNT, CDR2 YYREEE (reference sequence). The chain's CDR3 is CASSLGGVGEKLFF. The CDR3 nucleotides are TGTGCCAGCAGCTTGGGGGGAGTTGGTGAAAAACTGTTTTTT.

The gene calls are TRBV6-6 and TRBJ2-5; a weak D match, TRBD1 (5 bases). In germline, CDR1 is MNHNY, CDR2 SVGAGI (reference sequence). The CDR3 is 12 amino acids. V lost 3 bases to trimming and J lost 4 bases, with 6 bases between them. The chain's CDR3 is CASSYQGETQYF. CDR3 DNA: TGTGCCAGCAGTTATCAGGGAGAGACCCAGTACTTC.

The chain uses TRBV28 and TRBJ1-1; TRBD1 might be the D (5 bases). Trimming stripped 7 bases from V and 0 bases from J, with 30 bases between. CDR1 and CDR2 from the germline V gene are MDHEN and SYDVKM. The CDR3 runs to 20 residues. CDR3 sequence (DNA): TGTGCCAGCAACTTATCCCGACCGCACGACCCCGACAGCATGAACACTGAAGCTTTCTTT. Its translation: CASNLSRPHDPDSMNTEAFF.

The chain joins TRBV7-9 to TRBJ1-4, with D possibly matching TRBD1 (5 bases). Trimming pared 0 bases from V and 3 bases from J, leaving 11 bases between. This CDR3 is built from 16 residues. Germline CDR1 and CDR2: SEHNR and FQNEAQ (reference sequence). CDR3 region: CASSLAGAPANEKLFF. CDR3 coding DNA: TGTGCCAGCAGCTTAGCAGGGGCCCCCGCTAATGAAAAACTGTTTTTT.

This clone was seen just once. V and J are TRBV2 and TRBJ2-1; D unresolved. The CDR3 has 12 residues. The V gene's germline CDR1 is SNHLY and CDR2 FYNNEI. V was trimmed by 6 bases and J by 15 bases, leaving 18 bases between them. The CDR3 DNA reads as TGTGCCAGCAGCCCCTCCCAAGACCTAGGGTTCTTC. Its protein product is CASSPSQDLGFF.

This chain joins TRBV30 and TRBJ2-1; no definite D call. The CDR3 totals 12 residues. Trimming took 5 bases from V and 4 from J, leaving 9 bases between them. CDR1 is GTSNPN and CDR2 is SVGIG in the germline V gene (reference sequence). CDR3 DNA: TGTGCCTGGGGGCGGATGTACAATGAGCAGTTCTTC. Encoded protein: CAWGRMYNEQFF. Full variable domain (outside the CDR3, taken from reference TRBV30 and TRBJ2-1): SQTIHQWPATLVQPVGSPLSLECTVEGTSNPNLYWYRQAAGRGLQLLFYSVGIGQISSEVPQNLSASRPQDRQFILSSKKLLLSDSGFYLCAWGRMYNEQFFGPGTRLTVL.

V usage is TRBV15 and J usage is TRBJ2-5; D possibly corresponds to TRBD2 (7 bases). CDR3 length: 15 amino acids. The germline V gene has CDR1 LNHNV and CDR2 YYDKDF (reference sequence). V shed 1 base and J shed 5 bases, with 14 bases lying between them. CDR3 DNA: TGTGCCACCAGCAGAGGGGGGGGCGCGACGGAGACCCAGTACTTC. It is translated as CATSRGGGATETQYF.

The chain links TRBV29-1 to TRBJ1-4; tentative D call: TRBD1 (5 bases). Germline V lookup: CDR1 SQVTM, CDR2 ANQGSEA. Deletions cut 4 bases from V and 4 bases from J, with 10 bases between. This CDR3 comprises 13 residues. The CDR3 reads CSVGAGHNEKLFF. CDR3 bases: TGCAGCGTTGGAGCAGGGCATAATGAAAAACTGTTTTTT.

This rearrangement joins TRBV23-1 to TRBJ2-3, with TRBD2 identical over 9 bases. TRBV23-1 is classed as an ORF, of uncertain function. V was pared by 11 bases and J by 2 bases, with 8 bases of the junction left unmatched. The CDR3 sequence is 14 residues long. The chain's CDR3 is CAFKAGGFTDTQYF. The CDR3 DNA is TGCGCCTTTAAGGCGGGAGGGTTCACAGATACGCAGTATTTT.

The chain carries TRBV3-1 (or the pseudogene TRBV3-2) and TRBJ2-7; the match to TRBD2 covers 8 bases. This CDR3 has 15 residues. J gave up 2 bases and V 4 bases, and 7 bases lay outside the gene matches. The germline CDR1 and CDR2 sequences are LGHDT and YNNKEL (reference sequence). The CDR3 here is CASSPSSGSTYEQYF. The CDR3 DNA follows: TGTGCCAGCAGCCCCTCTAGCGGGTCGACCTACGAGCAGTACTTC.

This sequence joins TRBV27 and TRBJ2-2, with 9 bases fitting TRBD1. V shed 6 bases and J 4 bases; nucleotides not matched to a gene: 12. Germline V gene lookup returns CDR1 MNHEY and CDR2 SMNVEV (reference sequence). CDR3 length: 17 residues. The CDR3 region is CASSPGLGQGTTGELFF. For the CDR3, the DNA is TGTGCCAGCAGCCCCGGGCTAGGACAGGGGACCACCGGGGAGCTGTTTTTT.

The chain has TRBV19 and TRBJ1-5; 12 nucleotides align to TRBD1. Germline trimming cut 8 bases from V and 6 bases from J; bases unmatched to any gene: 8. Germline V gene sequence: CDR1 LNHDA, CDR2 SQIVND (reference sequence). This CDR3 is built from 15 residues. CDR3 nucleotide sequence: TGTGCCAGTGGGGGACAGGGGGCAATTATTCAGCCCCAGCATTTT. It encodes CASGGQGAIIQPQHF.

The chain is built from TRBV24-1 and TRBJ2-5; a possible D gene is TRBD1 (6 bases). CDR1 KGHDR and CDR2 SFDVKD come from the germline V gene. There are 22 residues in the CDR3. V was trimmed by 0 bases and J by 5 bases, leaving 33 bases between them. Here the CDR3 reads CATSDLRAEQGHPWPLEETQYF. The CDR3 DNA reads TGTGCCACCAGTGATTTGCGTGCAGAACAGGGTCACCCGTGGCCCTTAGAGGAGACCCAGTACTTC.

The CDR3, as DNA: TGTGCCAGCAGCTACCGGGACAGAGCCTACGAGCAGTACTTC. Its translation: CASSYRDRAYEQYF. The genes are TRBV5-4 and TRBJ2-7; 7 nucleotides agree with TRBD1. CDR1 SGHNT and CDR2 YYREEE come from the germline V gene (reference sequence). V lost 3 bases, J lost 2 bases, and 5 bases stayed unmatched. The CDR3 spans 14 residues.

This sequence joins TRBV5-1 and TRBJ2-6; unclear D gene. The germline CDR1 and CDR2 sequences are SGHRS and YFSETQ. The CDR3 is 15 amino acids. V lost 4 bases to trimming and J lost 0 bases, with 8 bases between them. DNA for the CDR3: TGCGCCAGCAGCCCCCAGGCCTCTGGGGCCAACGTCCTGACTTTC. It specifies CASSPQASGANVLTF. Full variable domain (rest looked up from reference TRBV5-1 and TRBJ2-6): KAGVTQTPRYLIKTRGQQVTLSCSPISGHRSVSWYQQTPGQGLQFLFEYFSETQRNKGNFPGRFSGRQFSNSRSEMNVSTLELGDSALYLCASSPQASGANVLTFGAGSRLTVL.

This chain connects TRBV2 to TRBJ1-6, with a tentative D call TRBD1 (5 bases). V lost 7 bases and J lost 10, with 23 bases in between. This CDR3 has 16 residues. Germline values: CDR1 SNHLY, CDR2 FYNNEI. Written as DNA, the CDR3 is TGTGCCAGCAACCCGGACGGAGCCTTTGGGGGGTCACCCCTCCACTTT. This gives the protein CASNPDGAFGGSPLHF.

The J gene is TRBJ2-2, the V gene TRBV5-4; no definite D call. Deletions cut 1 base from V and 1 base from J, with 5 bases between. Per the germline V gene, CDR1 is SGHNT and CDR2 is YYREEE (reference sequence). This CDR3 has 14 residues. CDR3 DNA sequence: TGTGCCAGCAGCTTGAAGCAGAACACCGGGGAGCTGTTTTTT. Protein product: CASSLKQNTGELFF.

The chain recombines TRBV5-1 with TRBJ2-1, with D possibly TRBD2 on 7 matching bases. CDR3 length: 16 amino acids. Germline V gene data show CDR1 as SGHRS and CDR2 as YFSETQ. V was clipped by 4 bases and J by 9 bases, with 23 bases between them. CDR3 sequence reads: CASSRLRGRDLSEQFF. DNA for the CDR3: TGCGCCAGCAGCCGTCTGCGGGGGCGCGATTTAAGTGAGCAGTTCTTC.

The chain combines TRBV5-1 with TRBJ2-1; 12 bases align to TRBD2. Germline values: CDR1 SGHRS, CDR2 YFSETQ. This CDR3 region has 16 residues. After removal of 4 bases from V and 8 bases from J, the junction contained 10 bases not matched to a gene. For the CDR3, the DNA is TGCGCCAGCAGCACGCCATTACTAGCGGGGGGTGATGAGCAGTTCTTC. It encodes CASSTPLLAGGDEQFF. Combining the CDR3 with reference TRBV5-1 and TRBJ2-1 gives the whole variable domain KAGVTQTPRYLIKTRGQQVTLSCSPISGHRSVSWYQQTPGQGLQFLFEYFSETQRNKGNFPGRFSGRQFSNSRSEMNVSTLELGDSALYLCASSTPLLAGGDEQFFGPGTRLTVL.

This clone was counted a single time. In DNA form, the CDR3 reads TGTGCCAGTCTTTTTAGGGGGCCAGCCCAGTACTTC. Amino acids: CASLFRGPAQYF. The rearrangement links TRBV2 to TRBJ2-7, with 7 nucleotides matching TRBD1. The CDR3 loop spans 12 amino acids. V trimming: 9 bases; J trimming: 10 bases; junction bases outside the gene matches: 12. Germline values: CDR1 SNHLY, CDR2 FYNNEI.

V gene TRBV5-4 combines with J gene TRBJ1-4; the match to TRBD1 covers 12 bases. The junction had 9 bases not matched to a gene; V was cut back by 4 bases and J by 8 bases. CDR3 length: 16 residues. Per germline, CDR1 SGHNT and CDR2 YYREEE (reference sequence). In nucleotides, the CDR3 is TGTGCCAGCAGCGGGCCCGGGACAGGGGGCAAAGAAAAACTGTTTTTT. This sequence encodes CASSGPGTGGKEKLFF.